One T cell receptor (beta chain) is described in this entry. Symptom resolution, clearance, or two negative PCRs marked donors in Cohort 3 as recovered. This specimen belongs to a study of blood T cell repertoires in COVID-19. Germline assignment: CDR1 SGDLS and CDR2 YYNGEE. This CDR3 contains 14 residues. V was cut by 2 bases and J by 8 bases, with 16 bases left in between. Per the original data handling: Reference gene primer amplification yielded estimated nucleated cell counts. The data were produced by immunoSEQ multiplex PCR, yet TCRdb's version contains in-frame clones alone and is incomplete. V and J calls and clone size follow that table, whereas D and trimming were derived from the DNA. The sample lists a few hundred thousand clones; 75% to 85% were seen once.

This sequence originates from a man aged 40-50 years who had recovered from COVID-19. This sequence joins TRBV9 and TRBJ1-2; no reliable D call. Sample: PBMCs or T cells enriched from blood (not recorded which). CDR3 in amino acids: CASSVAGISVGYTF. CDR3 in DNA: TGTGCCAGCAGCGTGGCCGGGATTTCAGTCGGCTACACCTTC.